This TCR beta chain was found in a study of human T cells and chemical hapten exposure. This clonotype was seen only a few times. Antigen specificity is unknown. Using its own MiXCR run on the RACE reads, TCRdb lists one record per CDR3 protein. The sample lists roughly 86,000 distinct CDR3 sequences; 10% to 13% were seen once. General study points: As the donors had alopecia, their immune response may differ from healthy people's.

Documented time point: patch test 1, 2 weeks after DPC sensitization. Treatment given: therapeutic diphenylcyclopropenone sensitization with weekly scalp DPC. Germline V gene sequence: CDR1 SGHTA, CDR2 FQGTGA. Trimming left V 2 bases short and J 3 bases short, with 13 bases between. The CDR3 totals 15 residues. The source of this sequence is a man aged 35 to 55 with alopecia areata. Some clones in this sample may be carry-over from other donors' samples. The sample here was whole blood, taken in connection with sensitization to the hapten diphenylcyclopropenone (DPC). The J gene is TRBJ1-1, the V gene TRBV7-3; D may be TRBD1 (5 bases). The CDR3 DNA reads TGTGCCAGCAGCTTAGATCCCGGGACCCACACTGAAGCTTTCTTT. Its translation: CASSLDPGTHTEAFF.